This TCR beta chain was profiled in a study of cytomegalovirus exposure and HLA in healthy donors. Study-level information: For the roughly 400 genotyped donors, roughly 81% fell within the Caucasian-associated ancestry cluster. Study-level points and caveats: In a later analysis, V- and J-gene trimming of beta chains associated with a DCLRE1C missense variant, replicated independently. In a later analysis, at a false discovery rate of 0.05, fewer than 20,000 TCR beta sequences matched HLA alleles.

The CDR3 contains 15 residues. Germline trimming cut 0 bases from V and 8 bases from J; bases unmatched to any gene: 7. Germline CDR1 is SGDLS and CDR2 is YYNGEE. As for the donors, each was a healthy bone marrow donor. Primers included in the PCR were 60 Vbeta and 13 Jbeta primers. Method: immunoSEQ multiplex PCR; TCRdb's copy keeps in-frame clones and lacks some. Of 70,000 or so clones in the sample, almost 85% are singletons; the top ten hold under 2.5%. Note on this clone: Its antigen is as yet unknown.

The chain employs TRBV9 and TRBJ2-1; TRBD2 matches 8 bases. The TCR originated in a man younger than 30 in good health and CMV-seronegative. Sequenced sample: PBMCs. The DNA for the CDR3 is TGTGCCAGCAGCGTAGAACCAGCGGGAGACGATGAGCAGTTCTTC. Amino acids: CASSVEPAGDDEQFF.